A single sample gave rise to the 15 T cell receptor beta chains below, sequenced in a study of T-cell memory formation after mild COVID-19 (dated by TCRdb to the early 2020s). Libraries came from 5' RACE. TCRdb shows the sequencer as Illumina NovaSeq 6000. TCRdb took the public reads, trimmed them with fastp at Q25, ran MiXCR for clone calling and kept in-frame beta chains. Every CDR3 protein is listed once, alongside the most common genes and DNA of its rows. The sample profile shows some 350,000 distinct CDR3 sequences; 10% to 15% of them were found once. About 21% of the sample belongs to the ten largest clones. Sequenced sample: PBMCs or a T cell subset sorted from them (not recorded which). These receptor sequences come from a man between 18 and 29 years old who had mild COVID-19 (a few samples of this study predate the infection). The sample titles of this study are shuffled in the database, so cell type and time point are left out; the donor was told from shared clones.

The chain carries TRBV5-1 and TRBJ2-2; a weak D match, TRBD1 (6 bases). Per the germline V gene, CDR1 is SGHRS and CDR2 is YFSETQ. The CDR3 contains 15 residues. Between the trimmed V and J ends, which lost 1 base and 5 bases, there was a span of 12 bases. The CDR3 spells CASSLMGAQTGELFF. DNA of the CDR3: TGCGCCAGCAGCTTGATGGGGGCACAGACCGGGGAGCTGTTTTTT.

This clonotype occurred a few times. The gene calls are TRBV4-1 and TRBJ2-1, with D maybe TRBD1 (5 bases). The germline V gene has CDR1 MGHRA and CDR2 YSYEKL. The CDR3 has 14 amino acids. Trimming pared 1 base from V and 9 bases from J, leaving 13 bases between. CDR3 sequence (DNA): TGCGCCAGCAGCCAAGTGGCAGGGAACCGTGAGCAGTTCTTC. This sequence encodes CASSQVAGNREQFF.

This clonotype was counted a few times. This chain joins TRBV6-5 and TRBJ2-5; D gene uncertain. Germline CDR1 MNHEY, CDR2 SVGAGI. This CDR3 spans 16 amino acids. The V end was cut by 5 bases, the J end by 2 bases, with 18 bases between. The CDR3 protein is CASSPTYGPPQETQYF. CDR3 DNA: TGTGCCAGCAGTCCTACCTATGGGCCCCCACAAGAGACCCAGTACTTC.

V usage is TRBV5-5 and J usage is TRBJ1-5, with 10 bases matching TRBD1. There are 16 residues in the CDR3. CDR1 is SGHKS, CDR2 YYEKEE, per germline (reference sequence). V lost 4 bases, J lost 3 bases, and 7 bases stayed unmatched. The CDR3 region has the DNA TGTGCCAGCAGCCCAAGACAGGGGGCGGTCAATCAGCCCCAGCATTTT. Residues: CASSPRQGAVNQPQHF.

The J gene is TRBJ1-1, the V gene TRBV10-1; 8 bases agree with TRBD1. CDR1 is WNHNN, CDR2 SYGVQD, per germline (reference sequence). After removal of 10 bases from V and 4 bases from J, the junction contained 14 bases not matched to a gene. The CDR3 consists of 15 residues. CDR3 protein: CANSDRVRICTEAFF. CDR3 bases: TGCGCCAACTCGGACAGGGTCCGAATTTGCACTGAAGCTTTCTTT.

The chain carries TRBV15 and TRBJ2-2; 7 positions match TRBD1. Unmatched junction bases numbered 5, after V lost 6 bases and J lost 1 base. The CDR3 extends over 15 amino acids. Germline CDR1 LNHNV, CDR2 YYDKDF (reference sequence). The CDR3 protein is CATSVGTVNTGELFF. The CDR3 bases are TGTGCCACCAGTGTAGGGACAGTGAACACCGGGGAGCTGTTTTTT.

This clonotype was recorded a few times. CDR3 DNA sequence: TGCGCCAGCAGCTCGTTCGGTTCCTCCTACAATGAGCAGTTCTTC. This translates into CASSSFGSSYNEQFF. J is TRBJ2-1 and V is TRBV5-1; D unresolved. CDR3 length: 15 residues. Germline values: CDR1 SGHRS, CDR2 YFSETQ. Trimming removed 3 bases at V and 0 bases at J, with 10 bases between.

The rearrangement uses TRBV6-6 and TRBJ2-7; the match to TRBD1 covers 9 bases. Unmatched junction bases numbered 9, after V lost 3 bases and J lost 6 bases. This CDR3 has 15 residues. The germline CDR1 and CDR2 sequences are MNHNY and SVGAGI (reference sequence). CDR3 sequence (DNA): TGTGCCAGCAGTTATTCCGGGACAGGGTTGATCGAGCAGTACGTC. Protein product: CASSYSGTGLIEQYV.

The chain carries TRBV29-1 and TRBJ1-1, with a possible D match to TRBD1 (5 bases). This CDR3 contains 13 residues. V lost 8 bases and J 0 bases, leaving 13 bases between the germline ends. Per the germline V gene, CDR1 is SQVTM and CDR2 is ANQGSEA. Written as DNA, the CDR3 is TGCAGCTCAATAGGGACCTTGAACACTGAAGCTTTCTTT. Amino acid sequence: CSSIGTLNTEAFF.

A few counts support this clonotype. This sequence joins TRBV10-3 and TRBJ1-2, with unresolved D. V was trimmed by 6 bases and J by 2 bases, leaving 16 bases between them. The CDR3 has 15 residues. Per the germline V gene, CDR1 is ENHRY and CDR2 is SYGVKD. The CDR3 nucleotides read TGTGCCATCAGGATGCGCGCCGAGGGCAACTATGGCTACACCTTC. It encodes CAIRMRAEGNYGYTF.

Here the CDR3 reads CASMEGRGSYNEQFF. DNA of the CDR3: TGCGCCAGCATGGAGGGTAGGGGCTCCTACAATGAGCAGTTCTTC. The rearrangement links TRBV4-3 to TRBJ2-1; maybe TRBD2 (6 bases). Per the germline V gene, CDR1 is LGHNA and CDR2 is YSLEER. The CDR3 has 15 amino acids. Trimming left V 7 bases short and J 0 bases short, with 13 bases between.

This clonotype was seen more than once but under ten times. The chain employs TRBV7-3 and TRBJ1-2; D possibly corresponds to TRBD1 (5 bases). Germline V lookup: CDR1 SGHTA, CDR2 FQGTGA. The V gene lost 5 bases and the J gene lost 8 bases, with 21 bases spanning the gap. The CDR3 runs to 15 residues. CDR3 region: CASSPQAGGLGGYTF. DNA of the CDR3: TGTGCCAGCAGCCCCCAGGCGGGGGGTTTAGGAGGCTACACCTTC.

The CDR3 nucleotides read TGCGCCAGCAGCCAAGAGAGGACAGGGGGCACTACTGAAGCTTTCTTT. Translation gives CASSQERTGGTTEAFF. The rearrangement uses TRBV4-3 and TRBJ1-1; 11 bases agree with TRBD1. This CDR3 is 16 amino acids long. The ends lost 0 bases at V and 5 bases at J; junction bases unmatched: 5. The germline gives CDR1 LGHNA, CDR2 YSLEER.

Many counts were recorded for this clonotype. The chain combines TRBV4-3 with TRBJ1-1, with a possible D match to TRBD1 (5 bases). CDR1 is LGHNA, CDR2 YSLEER, per germline. CDR3 size: 14 residues. The V gene lost 3 bases and the J gene lost 11 bases, with 19 bases spanning the gap. The CDR3 loop reads CASSQIRTPRVAFF. The CDR3 coding sequence is TGCGCCAGCAGCCAGATCCGGACACCCAGGGTGGCTTTCTTT.

This clonotype came up a few times. V is TRBV4-1 and J is TRBJ2-1; 10 bases align to TRBD1. The CDR3 totals 13 residues. V lost 3 bases and J lost 12; bases outside the gene matches: 5. CDR1 MGHRA and CDR2 YSYEKL come from the germline V gene. CDR3 sequence (DNA): TGCGCCAGCAGCCAGACCCGGGACAGGGGGCAGTTCTTC. It codes for CASSQTRDRGQFF.